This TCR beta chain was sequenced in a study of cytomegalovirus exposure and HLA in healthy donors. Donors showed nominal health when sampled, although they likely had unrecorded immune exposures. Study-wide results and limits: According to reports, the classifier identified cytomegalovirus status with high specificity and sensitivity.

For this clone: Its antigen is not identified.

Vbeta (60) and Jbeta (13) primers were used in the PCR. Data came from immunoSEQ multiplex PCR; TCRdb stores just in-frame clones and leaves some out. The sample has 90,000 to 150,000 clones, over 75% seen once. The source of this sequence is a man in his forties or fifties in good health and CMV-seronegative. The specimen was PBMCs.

The CDR3 sequence is CAISEGTSGKDEQFF. CDR3 in DNA: TGTGCCATCAGTGAGGGGACTAGCGGGAAGGATGAGCAGTTCTTC. The chain joins TRBV10-3 to TRBJ2-1; 13 bases fit TRBD2. Germline V gene data show CDR1 as ENHRY and CDR2 as SYGVKD. The CDR3 spans 15 residues. V was clipped by 2 bases and J by 8 bases; unmatched bases: 3.